What follows is one T cell receptor beta chain and its context. Profiling relied on immunoSEQ multiplex PCR, and the TCRdb table lists in-frame clones only, not all of them. In the table there are about 74,000 clones, over 75% of which are singletons. This sample is part of a study of blood T cell repertoires in COVID-19. Study information: Spain, Italy and the United States supplied samples that represented acute and convalescent COVID-19.

V lost 6 bases and J lost 4; bases outside the gene matches: 8. The V gene's germline CDR1 is SNHLY and CDR2 FYNNEI. The CDR3 runs to 15 residues. The V gene is TRBV2, the J gene TRBJ2-2; TRBD1 agrees at 7 bases. Material for sequencing was peripheral blood. This receptor was identified in a man aged 50-60 years with acute or convalescent COVID-19. CDR3 nucleotides: TGTGCCAGCAGCATACCGGGACAGCTCACCGGGGAGCTGTTTTTT. It codes for CASSIPGQLTGELFF.